Listed below are T cell receptor beta chains from one sample, sequenced in a study of blood T cell repertoires in COVID-19. Libraries were prepared by immunoSEQ multiplex PCR; TCRdb keeps only in-frame clonotypes and omits some of them. The table includes 100,000 to 130,000 clones, almost 85% detected once. The sequencing input was peripheral blood. These receptors were collected from a human donor in a cohort sampled during active COVID-19. Both conserved end residues are part of each CDR3. The D gene is left open where the match is weak. Rows may omit the clone size; those that give it use once, few, many or a size class.

j_call d_call clone_size v_call cdr3_aa cdr3_nt
TRBJ2-3 TRBD1 once TRBV5-4 CASSFLTGEDTQYF TGTGCCAGCAGCTTTTTAACAGGGGAAGATACGCAGTATTTT
TRBJ2-3 . . TRBV9 CASSVEGGKISDTQYF TGTGCCAGCAGCGTAGAAGGCGGGAAAATTTCAGATACGCAGTATTTT
TRBJ2-5 TRBD1 . TRBV7-2 CASSTRPGTGGKTQYF TGTGCCAGCAGCACCCGTCCCGGGACAGGGGGCAAGACCCAGTACTTC
TRBJ2-1 TRBD2 . TRBV4-3 CASSQNSLAGGLDEQFF TGCGCCAGCAGCCAGAATTCTTTAGCGGGAGGGCTAGATGAGCAGTTCTTC
TRBJ2-5 TRBD2 once TRBV3-1/TRBV3-2 CASSQGSGRAQQTQYF TGTGCCAGCAGCCAAGGGAGCGGGAGGGCCCAACAGACCCAGTACTTC
TRBJ2-2 . . TRBV7-9 CASSLGGLYTGELFF TGTGCCAGCAGCTTAGGCGGGCTATACACCGGGGAGCTGTTTTTT
TRBJ1-6 . . TRBV11-2 CASSLGQFNSPLHF TGTGCCAGCAGCTTAGGACAGTTCAATTCACCCCTCCACTTT
TRBJ1-2 TRBD1 . TRBV6-1 CASSEVGTGGNYGYTF TGTGCCAGCAGTGAAGTGGGGACAGGGGGTAACTATGGCTACACCTTC
TRBJ2-5 TRBD2 . TRBV5-4 CASSSRDYQETQYF TGTGCCAGCAGCTCCCGGGACTATCAAGAGACCCAGTACTTC
TRBJ2-1 TRBD2 . TRBV11-2 CASRPGTSGYNEQFF TGTGCCAGCAGGCCCGGGACTAGCGGCTACAATGAGCAGTTCTTC
TRBJ1-2 TRBD1 . TRBV6-6 CASSYRGQRNYGYTF TGTGCCAGCAGTTACCGGGGACAGAGGAACTATGGCTACACCTTC
TRBJ1-2 . . TRBV5-5 CASSLVLYGYTF TGTGCCAGCAGCTTGGTTCTATATGGCTACACCTTC
TRBJ1-1 TRBD1 . TRBV28 CASSPGGSMGTEAFF TGTGCCAGCAGCCCAGGGGGGAGTATGGGCACTGAAGCTTTCTTT
TRBJ2-2 TRBD1 . TRBV5-4 CASSPTGGTGELFF TGTGCCAGCAGCCCGACAGGGGGGACCGGGGAGCTGTTTTTT
TRBJ2-4 . . TRBV24-1 CATSDDMINIQYF TGTGCCACCAGTGATGACATGATTAACATTCAGTACTTC
TRBJ2-3 TRBD1 once TRBV18 CASSPGQGADTQYF TGTGCCAGCTCACCGGGACAGGGGGCAGATACGCAGTATTTT
TRBJ1-5 . once TRBV7-2 CASSLAKGEPQHF TGTGCCAGCAGCTTAGCGAAAGGGGAACCCCAGCATTTT
TRBJ2-5 . once TRBV6-5 CASSYSNGRGQTQYF TGTGCCAGCAGTTATTCGAATGGCAGGGGACAGACCCAGTACTTC
TRBJ1-1 . . TRBV9 CASSERGGAAFF TGTGCCAGCAGCGAGAGGGGGGGCGCAGCTTTCTTT
TRBJ2-2 TRBD2 . TRBV7-2 CASSLQAGAGGELFF TGTGCCAGCAGCCTACAGGCGGGAGCGGGCGGGGAGCTGTTTTTT
TRBJ1-2 TRBD1 few TRBV7-6 CASSALTGTNYGYTF TGTGCCAGCAGCGCCCTGACAGGGACTAACTATGGCTACACCTTC
TRBJ2-2 . . TRBV24-1 CATSDLPAPGTGELFF TGTGCCACCAGTGATTTACCCGCCCCCGGCACCGGGGAGCTGTTTTTT
TRBJ2-1 TRBD1 once TRBV6-5 CASRTLGGHEQFF TGTGCCAGCAGGACATTAGGGGGCCATGAGCAGTTCTTC
TRBJ2-7 TRBD2 . TRBV6-6 CASSYSTSGVAYEQYF TGTGCCAGCAGTTACTCAACTAGCGGGGTCGCCTACGAGCAGTACTTC
TRBJ1-2 TRBD1 . TRBV5-1 CASSFGQGARGYTF TGCGCCAGCAGCTTCGGTCAGGGGGCACGTGGCTACACCTTC
TRBJ2-3 . . TRBV6-2/TRBV6-3 CASSWPDTQYF TGTGCCAGCAGTTGGCCAGATACGCAGTATTTT
TRBJ2-2 TRBD1 . TRBV3-1/TRBV3-2 CASSLGQGPGELFF TGTGCCAGCAGCCTAGGACAGGGGCCCGGGGAGCTGTTTTTT
TRBJ2-4 TRBD1 . TRBV7-2 CASSETGAGRGNIQYF TGTGCCAGCAGCGAGACAGGGGCGGGAAGAGGAAACATTCAGTACTTC
TRBJ2-5 . . TRBV29-1 CSVEGEQGQIKETQYF TGCAGCGTTGAGGGGGAACAGGGTCAGATAAAAGAGACCCAGTACTTC
TRBJ1-1 TRBD1 once TRBV3-1/TRBV3-2 CASSGSHRGQTEAFF TGTGCCAGCAGCGGCTCTCACAGGGGGCAAACTGAAGCTTTCTTT
TRBJ2-3 TRBD1 . TRBV5-8 CASSSGQGGSTDTQYF TGTGCCAGCAGCTCGGGACAGGGGGGGAGCACAGATACGCAGTATTTT
TRBJ1-2 . . TRBV6-6 CASSYSGDGYTF TGTGCCAGCAGTTACTCAGGGGATGGCTACACCTTC
TRBJ2-5 TRBD1 . TRBV2 CASSEAETGGQETQYF TGTGCCAGCAGTGAAGCGGAAACAGGGGGACAAGAGACCCAGTACTTC
TRBJ1-2 TRBD1 . TRBV3-1/TRBV3-2 CASSPGQGGYTF TGTGCCAGCAGCCCAGGACAGGGTGGCTACACCTTC
TRBJ1-4 . . TRBV19 CASSSSGATNEKLFF TGTGCCAGTAGTTCGTCAGGGGCAACTAATGAAAAACTGTTTTTT
TRBJ2-1 TRBD2 . TRBV6-2/TRBV6-3 CASSYPTGLAGSKEQFF TGTGCCAGCAGTTACCCCACGGGACTAGCGGGTTCTAAGGAGCAGTTCTTC
TRBJ1-1 . . TRBV11-2 CASSLGQAEAFF TGTGCCAGCAGCTTAGGACAGGCTGAAGCTTTCTTT
TRBJ1-1 . . TRBV11-2 CASSFQGPRTNTEAFF TGTGCCAGCAGCTTCCAGGGGCCGAGAACGAACACTGAAGCTTTCTTT
TRBJ2-7 TRBD2 . TRBV6-5 CAIQTGTSGSYEQYF TGTGCCATCCAGACGGGGACTAGCGGATCCTACGAGCAGTACTTC
TRBJ1-1 . . TRBV28 CASTIDRPNTEAFF TGTGCCAGCACTATTGACAGGCCGAACACTGAAGCTTTCTTT
TRBJ1-5 TRBD1 . TRBV5-1 CASSQGDSDQPQHF TGCGCCAGCAGTCAGGGGGATAGTGATCAGCCCCAGCATTTT
TRBJ2-3 . . TRBV3-1/TRBV3-2 CASSQDLTGPRDTQYF TGTGCCAGCAGCCAAGATCTAACAGGTCCGAGGGATACGCAGTATTTT
TRBJ1-3 . few TRBV19 CASSRKEFSGNTIYF TGTGCCAGTAGTAGAAAGGAGTTCTCTGGAAACACCATATATTTT
TRBJ2-3 . . TRBV2 CASSGVYSGTDTQYF TGTGCCAGCAGTGGTGTCTACTCGGGAACAGATACGCAGTATTTT
TRBJ1-1 . . TRBV18 CASSPTTNTEAFF TGTGCCAGCTCACCCACGACAAACACTGAAGCTTTCTTT
TRBJ2-2 TRBD2 . TRBV9 CASSPPRAGGNTGELFF TGTGCCAGCAGCCCCCCGCGTGCGGGAGGGAACACCGGGGAGCTGTTTTTT
TRBJ1-1 . once TRBV7-8 CASSLQGLNTEAFF TGTGCCAGCAGCTTACAGGGGCTGAACACTGAAGCTTTCTTT
TRBJ2-1 TRBD2 . TRBV12-5 CASGSGLAGVSNEQFF TGTGCTAGTGGTTCGGGACTAGCGGGAGTATCGAATGAGCAGTTCTTC
TRBJ2-4 . few TRBV7-8 CASSSLQGLAKNIQYF TGTGCCAGCAGCTCGTTACAGGGCCTAGCCAAAAACATTCAGTACTTC
TRBJ2-5 TRBD2 once TRBV10-3 CATWEGQETQYF TGTGCTACGTGGGAGGGGCAAGAGACCCAGTACTTC
TRBJ2-3 . . TRBV7-8 CASSLVWTGGGTDTQYF TGTGCCAGCAGCTTAGTGTGGACAGGCGGGGGCACAGATACGCAGTATTTT
TRBJ2-6 . . TRBV6-5 CASRQGSGANVLTF TGTGCCAGCAGACAGGGTTCTGGGGCCAACGTCCTGACTTTC
TRBJ2-1 TRBD1 . TRBV18 CASSGVGQGSYNEQFF TGTGCCAGCTCAGGTGTGGGACAGGGCTCCTACAATGAGCAGTTCTTC
TRBJ2-1 TRBD1 . TRBV28 CASSFPFGGQGVGEQFF TGTGCCAGCAGTTTCCCCTTCGGAGGACAGGGAGTAGGGGAGCAGTTCTTC
TRBJ2-1 TRBD2 . TRBV7-9 CASSPGTSGIGTEQFF TGTGCCAGCAGCCCCGGGACTAGCGGGATCGGGACTGAGCAGTTCTTC
TRBJ1-5 . . TRBV20-1 CSASAGVGSNQPQHF TGCAGTGCTAGTGCAGGGGTAGGTAGCAATCAGCCCCAGCATTTT
TRBJ2-2 . . TRBV5-1 CASSQAGNTGELFF TGCGCCAGCAGCCAGGCAGGGAACACCGGGGAGCTGTTTTTT